The rows below give T cell receptor beta chains drawn from one sample of a study of cytomegalovirus exposure and HLA in healthy donors. Method: immunoSEQ multiplex PCR; TCRdb's copy keeps in-frame clones and lacks some. This table holds around 170,000 clones, approximately 80% found once. The sequencing sample was made of PBMCs. These receptors all come from a woman aged 50 to 65 in good health and CMV-seropositive. The CDR3 runs from the conserved cysteine through the conserved F or W. The D gene is left open where the match is weak. Expanded clones are given a class, and other clones once, few, many or no size at all.

D | J | size | V | DNA | CDR3
NA | TRBJ2-3 | NA | TRBV5-4 | TGTGCCAGCAGCCACCCCAGTGAAGATACGCAGTATTTT | CASSHPSEDTQYF
NA | TRBJ2-5 | NA | TRBV7-8 | TGTGCCAGCAGCTCCCGGCCCGGGGAGACCCAGTACTTC | CASSSRPGETQYF
TRBD1 | TRBJ1-2 | few | TRBV18 | TGTGCCAGCTCACCATCCGGGACAGAGAATGGCTACACCTTC | CASSPSGTENGYTF
TRBD1 | TRBJ1-2 | NA | TRBV7-8 | TGTGCCAGCAGCGTCCGGGACAGGGGCACTGGAGGCTACACCTTC | CASSVRDRGTGGYTF
NA | TRBJ1-4 | few | TRBV4-1 | TGCGCCAGCAGCCTGTCCGGGGGGGCAGGTGAAAAACTGTTTTTT | CASSLSGGAGEKLFF
TRBD1 | TRBJ2-7 | NA | TRBV4-2 | TGTGCCAGCAGCCACCCGACGACGGCTAGGGGGACAGGGTACTCCTACGAGCAGTACTTC | CASSHPTTARGTGYSYEQYF
TRBD2 | TRBJ2-7 | once | TRBV5-5 | TGTGCCAGCAGCTCAGGACTAGCGGCCTACGAGCAGTACTTC | CASSSGLAAYEQYF
TRBD1 | TRBJ2-1 | NA | TRBV19 | TGTGCCAGTAGCCCCGGGACAGTCAATTCCAATGAGCAGTTCTTC | CASSPGTVNSNEQFF
NA | TRBJ2-3 | NA | TRBV15 | TGTGCCACCAGCTACCCTCCGGGGGGCCCATACTACACAGATACGCAGTATTTT | CATSYPPGGPYYTDTQYF
NA | TRBJ1-1 | NA | TRBV5-1 | TGCGCCAGCAGCTCAGGCAGTATGAACACTGAAGCTTTCTTT | CASSSGSMNTEAFF
NA | TRBJ2-2 | NA | TRBV10-3 | TGTGCCATCAGTGATGGGGCAGGGGTCGGGGAGCTGTTTTTT | CAISDGAGVGELFF
NA | TRBJ2-7 | NA | TRBV4-2 | TGTGCCAGCAGCCAAGATATGTCCCTAGCGTACGAGCAGTACTTC | CASSQDMSLAYEQYF
NA | TRBJ2-7 | NA | TRBV9 | TGTGCCAGCAGTGCGGGGAGCGTGTCCTACGAGCAGTACTTC | CASSAGSVSYEQYF
TRBD1 | TRBJ2-3 | NA | TRBV5-6 | TGTGCCAGCAGCCTACCGGGACAGGGAGGTCCAGATACGCAGTATTTT | CASSLPGQGGPDTQYF
NA | TRBJ2-7 | few | TRBV5-6 | TGTGCCAGCAGCCCTACCACAGGGAATTACTACGAGCAGTACTTC | CASSPTTGNYYEQYF
NA | TRBJ1-4 | NA | TRBV4-2 | TGTGCCAGCAGCCAAGGGTCCCAGGGTGAAAAACTGTTTTTT | CASSQGSQGEKLFF
TRBD1 | TRBJ1-6 | NA | TRBV5-4 | TGTGCCAGCAGCGTCGGAGGGACAGGGGTAAATTCACCCCTCCACTTT | CASSVGGTGVNSPLHF
TRBD2 | TRBJ2-1 | NA | TRBV7-2 | TGTGCCAGCAGCTTAGGTAGCGGGGTCTCCTACAATGAGCAGTTCTTC | CASSLGSGVSYNEQFF
NA | TRBJ2-1 | NA | TRBV29-1 | TGCAGCGTTCGGCAACTAGCCGTTGAGTTCTTC | CSVRQLAVEFF
TRBD2 | TRBJ2-5 | NA | TRBV28 | TGTGCCAGCAGTACCCAGACTAGCGGGGGGGCTAGGGAGACCCAGTACTTC | CASSTQTSGGARETQYF
TRBD1 | TRBJ2-2 | once | TRBV5-1 | TGCGCCAGCAGCCCGGGACAGGGGTATTCCGGGGAGCTGTTTTTT | CASSPGQGYSGELFF
NA | TRBJ1-2 | NA | TRBV7-3 | TGTGCCAGCAGCTTAGTGGTACAGGGTTTTGGCTACACCTTC | CASSLVVQGFGYTF